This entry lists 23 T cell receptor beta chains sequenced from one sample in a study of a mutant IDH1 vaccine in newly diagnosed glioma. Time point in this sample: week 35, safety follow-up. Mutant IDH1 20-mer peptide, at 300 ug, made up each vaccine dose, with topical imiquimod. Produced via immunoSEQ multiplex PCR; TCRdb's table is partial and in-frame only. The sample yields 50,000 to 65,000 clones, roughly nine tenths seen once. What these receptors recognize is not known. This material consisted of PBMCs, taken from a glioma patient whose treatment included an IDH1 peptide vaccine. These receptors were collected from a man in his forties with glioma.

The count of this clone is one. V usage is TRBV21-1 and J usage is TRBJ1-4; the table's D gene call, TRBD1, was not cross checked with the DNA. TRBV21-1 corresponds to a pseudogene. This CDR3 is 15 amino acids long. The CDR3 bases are TGTGCCAGCAGCATGCAGGGGGCGTCTAATGAAAAACTGTTTTTT. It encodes CASSMQGASNEKLFF.

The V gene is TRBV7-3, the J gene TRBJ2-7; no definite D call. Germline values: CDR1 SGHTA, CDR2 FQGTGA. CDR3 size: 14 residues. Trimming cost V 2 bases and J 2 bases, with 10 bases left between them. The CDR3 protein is CASSLSSGTYEQYF. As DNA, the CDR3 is TGTGCCAGCAGCTTATCAAGTGGGACCTACGAGCAGTACTTC.

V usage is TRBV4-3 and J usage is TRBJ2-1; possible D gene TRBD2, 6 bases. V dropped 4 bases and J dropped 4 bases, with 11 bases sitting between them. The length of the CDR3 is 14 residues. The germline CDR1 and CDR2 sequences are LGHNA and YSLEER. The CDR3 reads CASSPGVWYNEQFF. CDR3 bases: TGCGCCAGCAGCCCGGGAGTCTGGTACAATGAGCAGTTCTTC.

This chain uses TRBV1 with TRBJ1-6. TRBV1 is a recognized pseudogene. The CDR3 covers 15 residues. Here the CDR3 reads CTSRPGTPPCSPLHF. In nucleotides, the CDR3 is TGCACCAGCCGTCCTGGGACTCCCCCATGTTCACCCCTCCACTTT.

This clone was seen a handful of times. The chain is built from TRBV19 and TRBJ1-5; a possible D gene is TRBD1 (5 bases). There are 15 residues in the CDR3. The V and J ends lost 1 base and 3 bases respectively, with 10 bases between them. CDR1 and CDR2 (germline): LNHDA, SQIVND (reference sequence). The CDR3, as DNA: TGTGCCAGTAGTATAGTGGGGGTATCCAATCAGCCCCAGCATTTT. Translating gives CASSIVGVSNQPQHF.

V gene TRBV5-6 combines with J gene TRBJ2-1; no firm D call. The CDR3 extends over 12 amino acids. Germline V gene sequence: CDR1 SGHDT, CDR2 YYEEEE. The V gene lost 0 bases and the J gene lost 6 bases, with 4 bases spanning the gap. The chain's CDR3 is CASSLASNEQFF. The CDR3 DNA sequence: TGTGCCAGCAGCTTGGCCAGCAATGAGCAGTTCTTC.

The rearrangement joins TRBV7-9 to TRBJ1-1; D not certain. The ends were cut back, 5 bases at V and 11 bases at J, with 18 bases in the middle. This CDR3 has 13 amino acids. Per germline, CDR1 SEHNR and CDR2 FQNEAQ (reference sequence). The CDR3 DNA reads TGTGCCAGCAGCCGTGATGAACCGTCGCCTGCTTTCTTT. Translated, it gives CASSRDEPSPAFF.

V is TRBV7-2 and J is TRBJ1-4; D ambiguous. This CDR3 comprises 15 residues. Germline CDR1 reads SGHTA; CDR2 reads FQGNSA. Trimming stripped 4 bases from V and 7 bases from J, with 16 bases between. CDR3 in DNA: TGTGCCAGCAGCTCAGGTGGGAGTAGAATTGAAAAACTGTTTTTT. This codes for CASSSGGSRIEKLFF.

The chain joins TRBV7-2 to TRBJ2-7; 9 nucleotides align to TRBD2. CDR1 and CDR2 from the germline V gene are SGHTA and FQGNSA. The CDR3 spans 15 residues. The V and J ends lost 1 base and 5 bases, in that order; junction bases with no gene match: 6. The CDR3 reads CASSLGSSGINEQYF. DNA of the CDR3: TGTGCCAGCAGCTTAGGGTCTAGCGGGATAAACGAGCAGTACTTC.

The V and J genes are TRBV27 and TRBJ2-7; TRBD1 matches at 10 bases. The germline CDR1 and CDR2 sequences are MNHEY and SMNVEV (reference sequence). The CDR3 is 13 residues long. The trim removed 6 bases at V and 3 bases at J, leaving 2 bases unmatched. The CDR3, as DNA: TGTGCCAGCAGCTGGGACAGGGGCTACGAGCAGTACTTC. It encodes CASSWDRGYEQYF.

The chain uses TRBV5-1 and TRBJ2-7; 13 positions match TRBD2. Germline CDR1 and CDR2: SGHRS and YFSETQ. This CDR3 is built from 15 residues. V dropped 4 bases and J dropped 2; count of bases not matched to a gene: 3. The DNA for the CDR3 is TGCGCCAGCAGCCGCGGACTAGCGGGAGCCTACGAGCAGTACTTC. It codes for CASSRGLAGAYEQYF.

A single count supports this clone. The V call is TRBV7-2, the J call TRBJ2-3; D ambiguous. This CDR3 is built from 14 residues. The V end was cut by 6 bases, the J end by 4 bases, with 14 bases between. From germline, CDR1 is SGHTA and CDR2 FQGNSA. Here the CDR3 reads CASRQSSGSDTQYF. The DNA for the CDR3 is TGTGCCAGCAGACAATCATCCGGGTCAGATACGCAGTATTTT. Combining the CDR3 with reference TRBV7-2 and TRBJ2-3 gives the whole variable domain GAGVSQSPSNKVTEKGKDVELRCDPISGHTALYWYRQSLGQGLEFLIYFQGNSAPDKSGLPSDRFSAERTGGSVSTLTIQRTQQEDSAVYLCASRQSSGSDTQYFGPGTRLTVL.

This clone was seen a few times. CDR3 in amino acids: CASSSLGVYTGELFF. The CDR3 DNA sequence: TGTGCCAGCAGTTCATTGGGGGTTTACACCGGGGAGCTGTTTTTT. V gene TRBV28 combines with J gene TRBJ2-2, with D perhaps TRBD1 or TRBD2 (5 bases each). CDR1 and CDR2 (germline): MDHEN, SYDVKM. Trimming left V 4 bases short and J 3 bases short, with 12 bases between. The CDR3 extends over 15 amino acids.

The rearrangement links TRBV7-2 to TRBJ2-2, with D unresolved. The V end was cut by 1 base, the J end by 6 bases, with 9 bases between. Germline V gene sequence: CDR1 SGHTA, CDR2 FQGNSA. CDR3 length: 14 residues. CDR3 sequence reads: CASSLDQVPGELFF. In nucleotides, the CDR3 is TGTGCCAGCAGCTTAGATCAAGTTCCCGGGGAGCTGTTTTTT.

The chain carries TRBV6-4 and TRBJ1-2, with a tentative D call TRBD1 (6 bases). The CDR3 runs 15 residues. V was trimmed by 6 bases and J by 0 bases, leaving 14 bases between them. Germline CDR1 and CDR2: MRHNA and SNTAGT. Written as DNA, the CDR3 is TGTGCCAGCAGAGAAGTTCAGGGGCCTAACTATGGCTACACCTTC. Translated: CASREVQGPNYGYTF.

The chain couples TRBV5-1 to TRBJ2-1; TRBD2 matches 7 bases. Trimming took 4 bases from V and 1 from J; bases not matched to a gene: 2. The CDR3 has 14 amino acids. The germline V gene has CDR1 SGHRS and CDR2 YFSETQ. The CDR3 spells CASSAGASYNEQFF. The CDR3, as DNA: TGCGCCAGCAGCGCGGGAGCATCCTACAATGAGCAGTTCTTC. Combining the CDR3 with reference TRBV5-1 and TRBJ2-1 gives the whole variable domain KAGVTQTPRYLIKTRGQQVTLSCSPISGHRSVSWYQQTPGQGLQFLFEYFSETQRNKGNFPGRFSGRQFSNSRSEMNVSTLELGDSALYLCASSAGASYNEQFFGPGTRLTVL.

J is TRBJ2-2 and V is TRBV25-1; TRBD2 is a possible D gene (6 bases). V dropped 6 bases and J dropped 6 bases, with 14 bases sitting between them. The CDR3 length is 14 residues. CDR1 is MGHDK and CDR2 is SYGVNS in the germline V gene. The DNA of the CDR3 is TGTGCCAGCAGCCCCCCCGGGGGACCCGGGGAGCTGTTTTTT. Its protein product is CASSPPGGPGELFF.

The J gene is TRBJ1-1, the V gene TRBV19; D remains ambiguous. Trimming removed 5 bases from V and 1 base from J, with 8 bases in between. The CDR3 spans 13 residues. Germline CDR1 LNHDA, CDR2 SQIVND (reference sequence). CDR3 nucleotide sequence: TGTGCCAGTAGTGCGGACGGGAACACTGAAGCTTTCTTT. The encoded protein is CASSADGNTEAFF.

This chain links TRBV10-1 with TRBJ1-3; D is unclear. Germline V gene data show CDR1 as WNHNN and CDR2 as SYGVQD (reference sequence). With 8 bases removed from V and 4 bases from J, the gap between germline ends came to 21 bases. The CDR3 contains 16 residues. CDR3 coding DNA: TGCGCCAGCCACGGGCCAAGGACTGTCATGGGAAACACCATATATTTT. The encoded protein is CASHGPRTVMGNTIYF.

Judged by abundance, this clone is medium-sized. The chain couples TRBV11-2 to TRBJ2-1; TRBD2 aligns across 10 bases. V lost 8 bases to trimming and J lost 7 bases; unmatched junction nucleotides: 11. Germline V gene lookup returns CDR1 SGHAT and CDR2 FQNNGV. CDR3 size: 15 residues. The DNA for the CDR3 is TGTGCCAGCTGCCGGGTTAGCGGGAGGTTTAATGAGCAGTTCTTC. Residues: CASCRVSGRFNEQFF.

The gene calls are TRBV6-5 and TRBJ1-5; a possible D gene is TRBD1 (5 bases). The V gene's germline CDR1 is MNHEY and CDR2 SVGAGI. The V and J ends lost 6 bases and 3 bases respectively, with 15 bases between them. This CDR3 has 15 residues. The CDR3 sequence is CASSPQEGFNQPQHF. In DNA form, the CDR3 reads TGTGCCAGCAGCCCCCAGGAGGGGTTCAATCAGCCCCAGCATTTT.

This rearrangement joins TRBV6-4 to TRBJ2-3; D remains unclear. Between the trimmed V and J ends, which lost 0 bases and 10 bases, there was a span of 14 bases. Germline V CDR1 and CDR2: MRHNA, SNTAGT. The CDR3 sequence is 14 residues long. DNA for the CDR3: TGTGCCAGCAGTGACTCTCCCACCTCGCCCTCGCAGTATTTT. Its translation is CASSDSPTSPSQYF.

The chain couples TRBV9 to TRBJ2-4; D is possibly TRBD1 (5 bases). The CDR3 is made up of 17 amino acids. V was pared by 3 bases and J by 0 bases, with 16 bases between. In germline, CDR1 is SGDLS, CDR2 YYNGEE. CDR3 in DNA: TGTGCCAGCAGCGGGACGTTACAGGATATAGCCAAAAACATTCAGTACTTC. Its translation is CASSGTLQDIAKNIQYF.